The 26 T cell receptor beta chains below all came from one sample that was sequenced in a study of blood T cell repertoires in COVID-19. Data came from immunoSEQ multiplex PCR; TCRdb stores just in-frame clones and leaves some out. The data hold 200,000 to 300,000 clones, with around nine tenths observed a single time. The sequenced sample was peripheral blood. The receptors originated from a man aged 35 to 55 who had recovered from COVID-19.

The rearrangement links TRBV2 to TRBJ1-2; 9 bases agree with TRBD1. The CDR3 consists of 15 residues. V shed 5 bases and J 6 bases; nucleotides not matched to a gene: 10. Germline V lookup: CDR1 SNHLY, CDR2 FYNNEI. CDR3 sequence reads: CASSSRKTGGNGYTF. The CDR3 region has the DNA TGTGCCAGCAGTTCGAGAAAAACAGGGGGCAATGGCTACACCTTC.

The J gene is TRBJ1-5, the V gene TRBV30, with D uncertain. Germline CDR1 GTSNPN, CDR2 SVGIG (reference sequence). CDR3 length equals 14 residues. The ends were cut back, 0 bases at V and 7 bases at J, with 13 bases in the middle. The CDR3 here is CAWSVGWGGQPQHF. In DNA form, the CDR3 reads TGTGCCTGGAGTGTTGGCTGGGGAGGACAGCCCCAGCATTTT. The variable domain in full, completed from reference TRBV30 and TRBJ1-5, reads SQTIHQWPATLVQPVGSPLSLECTVEGTSNPNLYWYRQAAGRGLQLLFYSVGIGQISSEVPQNLSASRPQDRQFILSSKKLLLSDSGFYLCAWSVGWGGQPQHFGDGTRLSIL.

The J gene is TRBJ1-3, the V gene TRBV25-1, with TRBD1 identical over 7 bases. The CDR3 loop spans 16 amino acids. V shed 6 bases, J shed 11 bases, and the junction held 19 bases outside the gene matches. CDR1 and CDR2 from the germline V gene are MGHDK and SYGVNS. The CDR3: CASSPLLGGTAGSIYF. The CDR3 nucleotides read TGTGCCAGCAGCCCTTTGTTAGGGGGGACAGCCGGTTCCATATATTTT.

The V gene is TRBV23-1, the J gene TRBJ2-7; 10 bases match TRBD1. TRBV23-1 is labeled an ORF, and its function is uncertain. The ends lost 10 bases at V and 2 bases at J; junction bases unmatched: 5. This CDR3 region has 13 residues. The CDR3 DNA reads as TGCGCCATTGGGGGACAGGGGCCCTACGAGCAGTACTTC. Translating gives CAIGGQGPYEQYF.

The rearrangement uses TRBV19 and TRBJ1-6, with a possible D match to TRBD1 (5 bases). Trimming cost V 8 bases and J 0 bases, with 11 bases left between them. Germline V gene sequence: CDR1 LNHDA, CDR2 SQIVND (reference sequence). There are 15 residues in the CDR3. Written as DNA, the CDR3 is TGTGCCAGTGATCTCGGGGGCTCCTATAATTCACCCCTCCACTTT. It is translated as CASDLGGSYNSPLHF.

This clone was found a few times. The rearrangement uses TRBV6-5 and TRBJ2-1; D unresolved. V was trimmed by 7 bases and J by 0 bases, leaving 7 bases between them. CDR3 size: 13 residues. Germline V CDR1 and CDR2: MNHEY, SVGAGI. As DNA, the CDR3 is TGTGCCAGCAAGCACGCCTCCTACAATGAGCAGTTCTTC. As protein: CASKHASYNEQFF.

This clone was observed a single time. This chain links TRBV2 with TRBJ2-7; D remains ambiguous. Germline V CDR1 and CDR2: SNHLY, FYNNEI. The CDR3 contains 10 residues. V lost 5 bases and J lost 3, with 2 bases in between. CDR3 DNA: TGTGCCAGCAGTTACTACGAGCAGTACTTC. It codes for CASSYYEQYF. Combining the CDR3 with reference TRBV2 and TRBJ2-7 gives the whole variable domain EPEVTQTPSHQVTQMGQEVILRCVPISNHLYFYWYRQILGQKVEFLVSFYNNEISEKSEIFDDQFSVERPDGSNFTLKIRSTKLEDSAMYFCASSYYEQYFGPGTRLTVT.

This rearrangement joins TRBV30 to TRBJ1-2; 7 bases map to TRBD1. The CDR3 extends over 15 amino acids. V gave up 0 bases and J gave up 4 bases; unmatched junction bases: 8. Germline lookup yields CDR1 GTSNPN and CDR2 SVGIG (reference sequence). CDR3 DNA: TGTGCCTGGAGTGTGAGGCAGGGGGGCGTCTATGGCTACACCTTC. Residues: CAWSVRQGGVYGYTF.

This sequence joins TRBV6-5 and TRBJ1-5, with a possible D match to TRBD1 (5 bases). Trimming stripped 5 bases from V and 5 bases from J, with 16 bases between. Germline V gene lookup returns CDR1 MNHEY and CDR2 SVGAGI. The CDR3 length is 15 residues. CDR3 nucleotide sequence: TGTGCCAGCAGTCTGGGGGGGGGAATCGATCAGCCCCAGCATTTT. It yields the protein CASSLGGGIDQPQHF.

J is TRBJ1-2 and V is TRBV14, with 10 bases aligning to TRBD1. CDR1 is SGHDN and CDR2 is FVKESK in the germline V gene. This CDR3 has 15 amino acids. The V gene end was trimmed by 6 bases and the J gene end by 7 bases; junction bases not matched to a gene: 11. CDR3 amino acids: CASSFRQGAGFGYTF. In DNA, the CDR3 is TGTGCCAGCAGTTTTCGACAGGGGGCTGGTTTTGGCTACACCTTC.

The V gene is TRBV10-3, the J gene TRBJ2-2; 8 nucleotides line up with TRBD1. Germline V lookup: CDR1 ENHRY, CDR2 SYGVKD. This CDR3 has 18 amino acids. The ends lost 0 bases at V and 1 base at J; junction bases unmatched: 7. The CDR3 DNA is TGTGCCATCAGTGAGTCGACTAGTGGACAGGGGAACACCGGGGAGCTGTTTTTT. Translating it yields CAISESTSGQGNTGELFF.

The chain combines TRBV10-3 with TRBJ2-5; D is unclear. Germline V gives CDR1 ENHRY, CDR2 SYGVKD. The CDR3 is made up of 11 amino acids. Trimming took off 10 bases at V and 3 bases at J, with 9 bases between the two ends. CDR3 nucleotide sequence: TGTGCCACGGAGCAGAAAGAGACCCAGTACTTC. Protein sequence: CATEQKETQYF.

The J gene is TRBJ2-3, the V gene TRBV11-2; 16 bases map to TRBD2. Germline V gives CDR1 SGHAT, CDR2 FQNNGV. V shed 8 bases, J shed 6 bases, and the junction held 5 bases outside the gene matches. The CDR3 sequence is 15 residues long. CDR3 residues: CASGTSGGALDTQYF. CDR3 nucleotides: TGTGCCAGCGGGACTAGCGGGGGGGCCCTGGATACGCAGTATTTT.

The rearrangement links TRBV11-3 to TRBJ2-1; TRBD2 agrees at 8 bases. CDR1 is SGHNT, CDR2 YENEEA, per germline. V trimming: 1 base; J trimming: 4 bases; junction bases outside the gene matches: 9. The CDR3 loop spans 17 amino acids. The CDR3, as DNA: TGTGCCAGCAGCTTAGCCCCCCGGCGGGGGGTTTACAATGAGCAGTTCTTC. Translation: CASSLAPRRGVYNEQFF.

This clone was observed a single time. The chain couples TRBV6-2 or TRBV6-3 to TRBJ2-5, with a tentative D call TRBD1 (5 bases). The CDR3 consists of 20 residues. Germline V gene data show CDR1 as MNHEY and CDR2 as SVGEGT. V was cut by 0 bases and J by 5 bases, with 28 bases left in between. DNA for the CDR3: TGTGCCAGCAGTTACTCGATAAAGAGACAGTTCGGAAGGATTGGGGAGACCCAGTACTTC. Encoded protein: CASSYSIKRQFGRIGETQYF.

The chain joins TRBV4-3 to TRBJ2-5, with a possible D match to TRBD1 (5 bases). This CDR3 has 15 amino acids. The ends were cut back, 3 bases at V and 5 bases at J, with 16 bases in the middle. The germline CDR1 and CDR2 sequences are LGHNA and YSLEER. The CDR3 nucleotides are TGCGCCAGCAGCCACGATATCGCCCCAGGGGAGACCCAGTACTTC. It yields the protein CASSHDIAPGETQYF.

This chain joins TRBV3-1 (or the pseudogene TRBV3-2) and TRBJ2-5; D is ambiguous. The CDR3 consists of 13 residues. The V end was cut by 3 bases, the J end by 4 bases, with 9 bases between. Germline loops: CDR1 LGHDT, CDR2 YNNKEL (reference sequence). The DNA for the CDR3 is TGTGCCAGCAGCCAGGCCGTCGTAGAGACCCAGTACTTC. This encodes CASSQAVVETQYF.

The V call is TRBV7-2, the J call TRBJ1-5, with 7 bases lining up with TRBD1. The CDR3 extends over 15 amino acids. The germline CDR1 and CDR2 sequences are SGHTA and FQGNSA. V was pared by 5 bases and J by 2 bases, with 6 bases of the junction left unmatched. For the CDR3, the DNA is TGTGCCAGCAGCCCTCAGGGGGGCGGCAATCAGCCCCAGCATTTT. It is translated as CASSPQGGGNQPQHF.

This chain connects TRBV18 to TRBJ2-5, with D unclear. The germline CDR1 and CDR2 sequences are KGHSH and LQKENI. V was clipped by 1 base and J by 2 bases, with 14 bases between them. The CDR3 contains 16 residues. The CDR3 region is CASSPRATKMQETQYF. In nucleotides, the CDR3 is TGTGCCAGCTCACCACGGGCTACCAAGATGCAAGAGACCCAGTACTTC. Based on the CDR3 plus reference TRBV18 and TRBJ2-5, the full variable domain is NAGVMQNPRHLVRRRGQEARLRCSPMKGHSHVYWYRQLPEEGLKFMVYLQKENIIDESGMPKERFSAEFPKEGPSILRIQQVVRGDSAAYFCASSPRATKMQETQYFGPGTRLLVL.

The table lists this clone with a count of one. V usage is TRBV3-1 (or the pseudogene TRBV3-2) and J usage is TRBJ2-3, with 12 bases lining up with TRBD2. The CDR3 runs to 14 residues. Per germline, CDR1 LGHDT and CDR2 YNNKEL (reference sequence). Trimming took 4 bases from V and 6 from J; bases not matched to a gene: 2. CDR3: CASSLGLAGDTQYF. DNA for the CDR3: TGTGCCAGCAGCCTTGGACTAGCGGGGGATACGCAGTATTTT.

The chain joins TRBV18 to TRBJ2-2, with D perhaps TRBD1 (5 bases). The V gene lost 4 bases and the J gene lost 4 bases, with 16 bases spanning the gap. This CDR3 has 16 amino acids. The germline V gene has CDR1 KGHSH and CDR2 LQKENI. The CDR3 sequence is CASSLDTPGATGELFF. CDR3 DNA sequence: TGTGCCAGCTCACTTGACACCCCTGGGGCCACCGGGGAGCTGTTTTTT.

The CDR3 protein is CASSIMGQGTLDTQYF. In DNA form, the CDR3 reads TGTGCCAGTAGTATTATGGGACAGGGTACATTGGATACGCAGTATTTT. The chain recombines TRBV19 with TRBJ2-3; 9 bases fit TRBD1. The CDR3 extends over 16 amino acids. The V segment lost 3 bases and the J segment 6 bases; nucleotides outside the gene matches: 10. From germline, CDR1 is LNHDA and CDR2 SQIVND (reference sequence).

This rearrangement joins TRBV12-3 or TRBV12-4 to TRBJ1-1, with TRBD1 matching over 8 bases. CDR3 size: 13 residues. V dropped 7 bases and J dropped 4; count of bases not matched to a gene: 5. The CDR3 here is CASTLDRVTEAFF. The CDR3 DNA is TGTGCCAGCACTCTGGACAGGGTCACTGAAGCTTTCTTT.

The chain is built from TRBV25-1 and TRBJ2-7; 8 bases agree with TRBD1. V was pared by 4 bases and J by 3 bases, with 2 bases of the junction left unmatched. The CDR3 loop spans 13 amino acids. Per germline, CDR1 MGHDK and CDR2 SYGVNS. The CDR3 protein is CASSATGVYEQYF. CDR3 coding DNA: TGTGCCAGCAGTGCGACAGGGGTCTACGAGCAGTACTTC.

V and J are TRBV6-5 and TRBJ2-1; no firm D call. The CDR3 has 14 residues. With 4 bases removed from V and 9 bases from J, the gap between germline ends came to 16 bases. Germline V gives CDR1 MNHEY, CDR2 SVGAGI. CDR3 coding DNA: TGTGCCAGCAGTTCCCTTGGGCCTCGTGGTGAGCAGTTCTTC. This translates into CASSSLGPRGEQFF.

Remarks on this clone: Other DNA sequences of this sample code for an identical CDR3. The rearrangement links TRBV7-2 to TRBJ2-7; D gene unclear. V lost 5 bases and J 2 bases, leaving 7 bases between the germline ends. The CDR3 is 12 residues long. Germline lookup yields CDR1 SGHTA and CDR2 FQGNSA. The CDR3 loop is CASSRVPYEQYF. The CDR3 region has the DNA TGTGCCAGCAGCCGAGTACCCTACGAGCAGTACTTC.